A selection of T cell receptor beta chains follows, all from one sample in a study of CD8+CD57+ T cells in acquired aplastic anemia. TCRdb reanalysed the reads using MiXCR and keeps one entry per CDR3 protein. The sample holds about 180,000 distinct CDR3 sequences, around 48% seen once. The sequencing input was sorted CD4+, CD8+, or CD8+CD57+ T cells (not recorded which) from PBMCs. The receptors originated from a human donor with aplastic anemia. The CDR3 runs from the conserved cysteine through the conserved F or W. The D gene is left open where the match is weak. Not all rows give a size; the values are once, few, many and, for expanded clones, a class.

v_gene	len	d_gene	abundance	j_gene	CDR3aa	CDR3nt
TRBV19	12	NA	NA	TRBJ2-6	CASSLGANVLTF	TGTGCCAGTAGCTTGGGGGCCAACGTCCTGACTTTC
TRBV5-1	11	NA	NA	TRBJ2-7	CASSLEAEQYF	TGCGCCAGCAGCTTGGAAGCCGAGCAGTACTTC
TRBV20-1	15	TRBD1	once	TRBJ2-3	CSASGTGGVTDTQYF	TGCAGTGCGTCCGGGACAGGGGGGGTCACAGATACGCAGTATTTT
TRBV10-1	16	TRBD2	few	TRBJ2-7	CANVPGLAYNSYEQYF	TGCGCCAATGTACCGGGACTAGCGTATAACTCCTACGAGCAGTACTTC
TRBV9	13	NA	NA	TRBJ1-1	CASSVYMNAEAFF	TGTGCCAGCAGCGTATATATGAACGCTGAAGCTTTCTTT
TRBV20-1	13	TRBD1	many	TRBJ2-1	CSASGTGGFEQFF	TGCAGTGCTAGTGGGACAGGGGGCTTTGAGCAGTTCTTC
TRBV6-1	14	NA	many	TRBJ1-5	CASGGAYSNQPQHF	TGTGCCAGTGGAGGGGCATATAGCAATCAGCCCCAGCATTTT
TRBV4-1	13	NA	NA	TRBJ1-4	CASRGRVNEKLFF	TGCGCCAGCCGGGGCAGGGTTAATGAAAAACTGTTTTTT
TRBV24-1	13	NA	NA	TRBJ1-4	CATGSAVNEKLFF	TGTGCCACCGGGTCGGCAGTAAATGAAAAACTGTTTTTT
TRBV5-1	13	NA	NA	TRBJ1-6	CASTQDPNSPLHF	TGCGCCAGCACCCAGGACCCTAATTCACCCCTCCACTTT
TRBV19	17	NA	NA	TRBJ1-6	CASGHPPMQGFNSPFHF	TGTGCCAGTGGCCACCCCCCGATGCAGGGCTTTAATTCACCCTTCCACTTT
TRBV7-2	15	NA	NA	TRBJ1-6	CASSLTVAANSPLHF	TGTGCCAGCAGCTTAACAGTGGCAGCTAATTCACCCCTCCACTTT
TRBV29-1	13	NA	NA	TRBJ1-1	CSVDGRVGTEAFF	TGCAGCGTTGATGGCAGGGTCGGCACTGAAGCTTTCTTT
TRBV6-5	15	NA	NA	TRBJ1-2	CASSYSGGSGYGYTF	TGTGCCAGCAGTTACTCGGGCGGCTCGGGGTATGGCTACACCTTC
TRBV5-6	15	TRBD2	many	TRBJ2-1	CASSEWGLAVREQFF	TGTGCCAGCAGCGAGTGGGGACTAGCGGTTCGTGAGCAGTTCTTC